The 19 T cell receptor beta chains given below trace back to one sample, sequenced in a study of shared clonotypes between healthy human individuals. TCRdb's copy holds only in-frame clones and misses some; the assay was immunoSEQ multiplex PCR. The sample holds 550,000 to 700,000 clones, less than 80% seen once. The sequencing sample was made of memory CD4+ T cells sorted from blood. Subset described: CD45RA-negative fraction. The receptors shown here come from a woman aged 25 to 39 in good health.

The gene calls are TRBV27 and TRBJ1-2, with D possibly matching TRBD1 (5 bases). The germline CDR1 and CDR2 sequences are MNHEY and SMNVEV (reference sequence). V lost 3 bases and J lost 1, with 18 bases in between. CDR3 size: 17 residues. CDR3: CASSLFGTARGNYGYTF. The CDR3 DNA reads TGTGCCAGCAGTTTGTTTGGGACCGCCAGAGGTAACTATGGCTACACCTTC.

CDR3 in amino acids: CASSAAPNGGYGYTF. The CDR3 DNA follows: TGTGCCAGCAGCGCCGCCCCGAACGGTGGCTATGGCTACACCTTC. The chain recombines TRBV7-6 with TRBJ1-2; D gene ambiguous. CDR3 length equals 15 residues. The ends were cut back, 5 bases at V and 4 bases at J, with 17 bases in the middle. The germline V gene encodes CDR1 SGHVS and CDR2 FNYEAQ.

This chain connects TRBV19 to TRBJ1-5; possibly TRBD1 for D (6 bases). CDR3 size: 13 residues. The V gene lost 9 bases and the J gene lost 6 bases, with 15 bases spanning the gap. The germline V gene encodes CDR1 LNHDA and CDR2 SQIVND (reference sequence). DNA of the CDR3: TGTGCCAGCGCAGGAGGGGGGCTTCAGCCCCAGCATTTT. Translation gives CASAGGGLQPQHF.

The genes are TRBV2 and TRBJ1-2, with TRBD1 identical over 7 bases. Trimming cost V 6 bases and J 1 base; bases outside gene matches: 5. There are 14 residues in the CDR3. CDR1 is SNHLY and CDR2 is FYNNEI in the germline V gene. CDR3 region: CASSGNRGNYGYTF. CDR3 in DNA: TGTGCCAGCAGCGGCAACAGGGGTAACTATGGCTACACCTTC.

V and J are TRBV27 and TRBJ2-1; no clear D gene. V lost 2 bases and J lost 0, with 8 bases in between. This CDR3 is built from 15 residues. The germline gives CDR1 MNHEY, CDR2 SMNVEV (reference sequence). The CDR3 DNA reads as TGTGCCAGCAGTTTACTAGGAAGCTCCTACAATGAGCAGTTCTTC. It yields the protein CASSLLGSSYNEQFF.

In regard to this clone: Other DNA sequences in the same sample also yield this CDR3. This chain connects TRBV11-2 to TRBJ2-7; D unclear. Looked up from germline, CDR1 is SGHAT and CDR2 is FQNNGV. Deletions cut 1 base from V and 4 bases from J, with 2 bases between. The CDR3 covers 11 residues. The CDR3 is CASSLAYEQYF. The CDR3 region has the DNA TGTGCCAGCAGCTTAGCTTACGAGCAGTACTTC.

The sample holds one count of this clone. V and J are TRBV5-4 and TRBJ2-5, with 12 bases fitting TRBD2. The germline V gene has CDR1 SGHNT and CDR2 YYREEE (reference sequence). The V gene end was trimmed by 4 bases and the J gene end by 7 bases; junction bases not matched to a gene: 17. CDR3 length: 18 amino acids. CDR3 in amino acids: CASSTKTSGRLGGGTQYF. Written as DNA, the CDR3 is TGTGCCAGCAGCACCAAGACTAGCGGGAGATTGGGCGGAGGGACCCAGTACTTC.

The chain employs TRBV28 and TRBJ1-5; no firm D call. Deletions cut 3 bases from V and 3 bases from J, with 9 bases between. This CDR3 has 14 residues. From germline, CDR1 is MDHEN and CDR2 SYDVKM. CDR3 nucleotides: TGTGCCAGCAGTTTTGACCTGACCAATCAGCCCCAGCATTTT. Amino acids: CASSFDLTNQPQHF.

The chain joins TRBV19 to TRBJ2-2, with TRBD1 matching 11 bases. J lost 4 bases, V lost 5 bases, and 3 bases had no gene match. Germline V gives CDR1 LNHDA, CDR2 SQIVND (reference sequence). The CDR3 is made up of 15 amino acids. CDR3 loop: CASSQDRGLTGELFF. The CDR3 DNA sequence: TGTGCCAGTAGTCAGGACAGGGGGCTCACCGGGGAGCTGTTTTTT.

The CDR3 region is CASSLTGLAGNTGELFF. CDR3 DNA: TGTGCCAGCAGCTTAACGGGACTAGCGGGGAACACCGGGGAGCTGTTTTTT. V and J are TRBV7-3 and TRBJ2-2, with 12 nucleotides matching TRBD2. The CDR3 totals 17 residues. The V gene's germline CDR1 is SGHTA and CDR2 FQGTGA. The junction had 0 bases not matched to a gene; V was cut back by 0 bases and J by 1 base.

This clone was seen only once. A single base is all that separates this from a far larger clone, so a read error is likely. This same CDR3 is encoded by further DNA sequences in the sample. The chain carries TRBV28 and TRBJ1-2, with a tentative D call TRBD1 (6 bases). V lost 6 bases, J lost 3 bases, and 8 bases lay in between. CDR3 length equals 12 residues. Germline loops: CDR1 MDHEN, CDR2 SYDVKM. The CDR3 loop is CASSRQDYGYTF. As DNA, the CDR3 is TGTGCCAGCAGCCGACAGGACTATGGCTACACCTTC.

This chain links TRBV6-1 with TRBJ2-7, with unresolved D. This CDR3 is built from 14 residues. V dropped 7 bases and J dropped 3 bases, with 16 bases sitting between them. Germline lookup yields CDR1 MNHNS and CDR2 SASEGT. CDR3 amino acids: CASNGALGIYEQYF. CDR3 bases: TGTGCCAGCAACGGTGCACTTGGGATCTACGAGCAGTACTTC.

The genes are TRBV7-9 and TRBJ2-5, with 8 bases aligning to TRBD1. This CDR3 has 14 residues. The germline V gene encodes CDR1 SEHNR and CDR2 FQNEAQ (reference sequence). Trimming at V came to 5 bases and at J to 2 bases, leaving 4 bases not matched to a gene. Here the CDR3 reads CASSRTGRQETQYF. The CDR3 DNA sequence: TGTGCCAGCAGCCGGACAGGGAGACAAGAGACCCAGTACTTC.

Comment on this clone: This sample includes further DNA sequences coding for the same CDR3. The CDR3 sequence is CASSLGGVSYNEQFF. In DNA form, the CDR3 reads TGTGCCAGCAGTTTAGGTGGGGTTTCCTACAATGAGCAGTTCTTC. The chain recombines TRBV28 with TRBJ2-1, with unresolved D. This CDR3 region has 15 residues. Between the trimmed V and J ends, which lost 2 bases and 1 base, there was a span of 9 bases. CDR1 MDHEN and CDR2 SYDVKM come from the germline V gene.

The genes are TRBV7-2 and TRBJ1-1, with TRBD1 as a possible D gene (6 bases). The CDR3 spans 14 residues. V lost 5 bases, J lost 1 base, and 11 bases lay in between. Germline CDR1 reads SGHTA; CDR2 reads FQGNSA. The CDR3 sequence is CASSPRGGNTEAFF. Here the CDR3 DNA reads TGTGCCAGCAGCCCCCGAGGGGGGAACACTGAAGCTTTCTTT.

This rearrangement joins TRBV6-1 to TRBJ1-5; D possibly corresponds to TRBD1 (5 bases). The length of the CDR3 is 13 residues. Looked up from germline, CDR1 is MNHNS and CDR2 is SASEGT. V lost 8 bases and J 4 bases, leaving 12 bases between the germline ends. CDR3 DNA sequence: TGTGCCAGCGAAGAGGGGTGGAATCAGCCCCAGCATTTT. Its protein product is CASEEGWNQPQHF.

CDR3 in amino acids: CACSERGGYTF. The CDR3 bases are TGTGCCTGCTCGGAGAGAGGAGGCTACACCTTC. The rearrangement uses TRBV19 and TRBJ1-2; D is unclear. Trimming stripped 11 bases from V and 8 bases from J, with 15 bases between. From germline, CDR1 is LNHDA and CDR2 SQIVND (reference sequence). This CDR3 comprises 11 residues.

The J gene is TRBJ2-3, the V gene TRBV29-1, with 10 bases lining up with TRBD1. V lost 6 bases to trimming and J lost 6 bases; unmatched junction nucleotides: 6. Germline CDR1 reads SQVTM; CDR2 reads ANQGSEA. The CDR3 consists of 13 residues. Written as DNA, the CDR3 is TGCAGCGTGGGACAGGGGATTTGGGATACGCAGTATTTT. Translating it yields CSVGQGIWDTQYF.

This clone was seen once. A much bigger clone sits one base away, suggesting this may be a read error. This chain joins TRBV29-1 and TRBJ2-5, with 7 bases fitting TRBD1. Per the germline V gene, CDR1 is SQVTM and CDR2 is ANQGSEA. Trimming cost V 6 bases and J 1 base; bases outside gene matches: 5. This CDR3 is 13 amino acids long. CDR3 protein: CSVHRTGQETQYF. DNA of the CDR3: TGCAGCGTCCACCGGACAGGCCAAGAGACCCAGTACTTC. Filled out from reference TRBV29-1 and TRBJ2-5, the complete variable domain reads SAVISQKPSRDICQRGTSLTIQCQVDSQVTMMFWYRQQPGQSLTLIATANQGSEATYESGFVIDKFPISRPNLTFSTLTVSNMSPEDSSIYLCSVHRTGQETQYFGPGTRLLVL.